This passage covers 17 T cell receptor beta chains from one sample sequenced in a study of CD8+CD57+ T cells in acquired aplastic anemia. The authors sequenced patients whose flow cytometry had shown CD8+CD57+ cell expansion. Genomic DNA was employed as the template in profiling TCR beta VDJ and CDR3. TCRdb ran MiXCR on the reads and lists one entry per CDR3 protein. The sample lists around 210,000 distinct CDR3 sequences; more than 55% were seen once. The sequenced sample consisted of sorted CD4+, CD8+, or CD8+CD57+ T cells (not recorded which) from PBMCs. Source of these receptors: a human donor with aplastic anemia.

The V call is TRBV7-6, the J call TRBJ2-1; the D gene is possibly TRBD2 (6 bases). Trimming stripped 0 bases from V and 8 bases from J, with 11 bases between. Per germline, CDR1 SGHVS and CDR2 FNYEAQ. The CDR3 is made up of 14 amino acids. The CDR3 here is CASSLASRRDEQFF. In DNA, the CDR3 is TGTGCCAGCAGCTTAGCGTCGAGGAGGGATGAGCAGTTCTTC.

For this clonotype: Given a much more abundant clone one base away, this may be a read error. V gene TRBV6-6 combines with J gene TRBJ1-2; D might be TRBD1 (6 bases). This CDR3 has 12 residues. Trimming shortened V by 8 bases and J by 6 bases, and 13 bases separated the two germline ends. Germline values: CDR1 MNHNY, CDR2 SVGAGI (reference sequence). Here the CDR3 DNA reads TGTGCCAGCGGGGGCTCTCGGGATGGCTACACCTTC. Translation gives CASGGSRDGYTF.

The J gene is TRBJ1-4, the V gene TRBV20-1; D ambiguous. Germline lookup yields CDR1 DFQATT and CDR2 SNEGSKA (reference sequence). The CDR3 has 15 amino acids. Trimming took 2 bases from V and 3 from J, leaving 13 bases between them. CDR3 DNA sequence: TGCAGTGCTAGAAACGGGATGGAGGCTAATGAAAAACTGTTTTTT. Translating gives CSARNGMEANEKLFF.

This rearrangement joins TRBV5-5 to TRBJ2-2; 7 bases map to TRBD2. The CDR3 is made up of 15 amino acids. Per the germline V gene, CDR1 is SGHKS and CDR2 is YYEKEE (reference sequence). J lost 1 base, V lost 4 bases, and 4 bases had no gene match. This CDR3 is CASSRLAKNTGELFF. In DNA form, the CDR3 reads TGTGCCAGCAGCAGACTAGCAAAGAACACCGGGGAGCTGTTTTTT.

V and J are TRBV29-1 and TRBJ2-1, with a tentative D call TRBD2 (6 bases). There are 10 residues in the CDR3. From germline, CDR1 is SQVTM and CDR2 ANQGSEA. V was pared by 7 bases and J by 10 bases, with 11 bases between. The CDR3 region is CSARAGEQFF. CDR3 sequence (DNA): TGCAGCGCGCGGGCGGGAGAGCAGTTCTTC.

This clonotype was observed a few times. This chain joins TRBV2 and TRBJ2-5, with 9 bases matching TRBD1. CDR3 size: 13 residues. J lost 4 bases, V lost 8 bases, and 5 bases had no gene match. The germline gives CDR1 SNHLY, CDR2 FYNNEI. The CDR3 loop reads CASGVDRGETQYF. The CDR3 DNA reads as TGTGCCAGCGGGGTGGACAGGGGAGAGACCCAGTACTTC.

The CDR3 region is CASSGSSLPNEQYF. The CDR3 coding sequence is TGTGCCAGCAGTGGTTCCAGTCTCCCCAACGAGCAGTACTTC. The chain recombines TRBV2 with TRBJ2-7; D unclear. With 4 bases removed from V and 5 bases from J, the gap between germline ends came to 15 bases. Germline V gene lookup returns CDR1 SNHLY and CDR2 FYNNEI. CDR3 length: 14 amino acids.

This rearrangement joins TRBV20-1 to TRBJ1-2; D perhaps matches TRBD1 (5 bases). The ends were cut back, 4 bases at V and 2 bases at J, with 11 bases in the middle. Per germline, CDR1 DFQATT and CDR2 SNEGSKA (reference sequence). CDR3 size: 13 residues. In DNA form, the CDR3 reads TGCAGTGCTAATCGGGGGAAGAACTATGGCTACACCTTC. Translating it yields CSANRGKNYGYTF.

This clonotype was detected only once. The junction differs from germline at one of its ends, possibly a read error. This chain connects TRBV2 to TRBJ2-7; TRBD1 matches at 8 bases. The CDR3 consists of 14 residues. CDR1 and CDR2 (germline): SNHLY, FYNNEI. The CDR3 DNA follows: TGTGCCAGCAGCGCCGGGACAGGAGCCTACGAGCAGTGCTTC. This gives the protein CASSAGTGAYEQCF.

This clonotype came up once. The V gene is TRBV20-1, the J gene TRBJ2-7, with D uncertain. The ends were cut back, 0 bases at V and 6 bases at J, with 12 bases in the middle. Per the germline V gene, CDR1 is DFQATT and CDR2 is SNEGSKA (reference sequence). The CDR3 sequence is 13 residues long. The CDR3 sequence is CSARDPVGVEQYF. The CDR3 coding sequence is TGCAGTGCTAGAGACCCCGTTGGGGTCGAGCAGTACTTC.

The table lists this clonotype with many counts. This sequence joins TRBV5-1 and TRBJ2-1; D is unresolved. Germline V gives CDR1 SGHRS, CDR2 YFSETQ. Trimming removed 4 bases at V and 5 bases at J, with 7 bases between. The length of the CDR3 is 12 residues. This CDR3 is CASSPSHNEQFF. The CDR3 DNA reads as TGCGCCAGCAGCCCTTCTCACAATGAGCAGTTCTTC.

The gene calls are TRBV9 and TRBJ1-2, with D unresolved. Germline values: CDR1 SGDLS, CDR2 YYNGEE. V lost 0 bases and J lost 5, with 8 bases in between. The CDR3 extends over 13 amino acids. The CDR3 DNA follows: TGTGCCAGCAGCGTAGGTTTGGGGTATGGCTACACCTTC. It is translated as CASSVGLGYGYTF. Looking up the rest from reference TRBV9 and TRBJ1-2 gives the full variable domain: DSGVTQTPKHLITATGQRVTLRCSPRSGDLSVYWYQQSLDQGLQFLIQYYNGEERAKGNILERFSAQQFPDLHSELNLSSLELGDSALYFCASSVGLGYGYTFGSGTRLTVV.

The chain combines TRBV14 with TRBJ2-7, with 7 positions matching TRBD2. The V and J ends lost 3 bases and 7 bases, in that order; junction bases with no gene match: 3. The germline V gene has CDR1 SGHDN and CDR2 FVKESK. The CDR3 length is 12 residues. CDR3 sequence (DNA): TGTGCCAGCAGCCAGTGGGAGGGGGAGCAGTACTTC. Encoded protein: CASSQWEGEQYF.

This clonotype was counted only a few times. The V call is TRBV24-1, the J call TRBJ1-2; a possible D gene is TRBD1 (6 bases). Germline V gives CDR1 KGHDR, CDR2 SFDVKD. This CDR3 region has 13 residues. The germline V and J ends were trimmed by 9 bases and 4 bases, with 14 bases remaining between them. The CDR3: CATQQGAPYGYTF. The CDR3 DNA sequence: TGTGCCACCCAACAGGGAGCTCCCTATGGCTACACCTTC.

This clonotype was observed at least ten times. The rearrangement joins TRBV11-2 to TRBJ1-1, with 9 bases matching TRBD1. This CDR3 has 16 amino acids. Germline lookup yields CDR1 SGHAT and CDR2 FQNNGV. Unmatched junction bases numbered 9, after V lost 1 base and J lost 6 bases. Here the CDR3 reads CASSLVQGAEKPEAFF. Here the CDR3 DNA reads TGTGCCAGCAGCTTAGTACAGGGGGCGGAAAAGCCTGAAGCTTTCTTT.

The chain couples TRBV5-1 to TRBJ2-7; D not resolved. The ends were cut back, 0 bases at V and 5 bases at J, with 9 bases in the middle. The CDR3 has 13 residues. Germline CDR1 reads SGHRS; CDR2 reads YFSETQ. DNA for the CDR3: TGCGCCAGCAGCTTGGTAGACGACGACGAGCAGTACTTC. It codes for CASSLVDDDEQYF.

This chain links TRBV5-6 with TRBJ2-3, with TRBD1 matching over 10 bases. V lost 0 bases to trimming and J lost 5 bases; unmatched junction nucleotides: 6. The CDR3 contains 16 residues. CDR1 is SGHDT, CDR2 YYEEEE, per germline. The CDR3 region is CASSLGGTGAGDTQYF. In nucleotides, the CDR3 is TGTGCCAGCAGCTTGGGGGGGACAGGGGCTGGAGATACGCAGTATTTT.